This TCR beta chain was obtained from a study of blood T cell repertoires in COVID-19. The repertoire was sequenced with immunoSEQ multiplex PCR; TCRdb's copy has only in-frame clones and lacks some. The sample records over 130,000 clones, about 90% being singletons. The CDR3 loop spans 16 amino acids. V was clipped by 6 bases and J by 8 bases; unmatched bases: 14. The germline gives CDR1 MNHNY, CDR2 SVGAGI (reference sequence). V usage is TRBV6-6 and J usage is TRBJ1-2; the match to TRBD1 covers 11 bases. The sequence was collected from an elderly woman with acute or convalescent COVID-19. What was sequenced was peripheral blood. The CDR3: CASSLGQGAPGEGYTF. CDR3 nucleotides: TGTGCCAGCAGCTTAGGACAGGGGGCCCCCGGGGAAGGCTACACCTTC.